Reported below is one TCR beta chain. CDR3 length equals 15 residues. Between the trimmed V and J ends, which lost 3 bases and 1 base, there was a span of 13 bases. Germline V gene data show CDR1 as SGHAT and CDR2 as FQNNGV. Naive CD8 populations comprised CD45RO-negative cells positively selected for CCR7, excluding terminally differentiated effector memory CD45RA+ cells. The entry originates in a study of shared clonotypes between healthy human individuals. Sequencing used immunoSEQ multiplex PCR; TCRdb keeps in-frame clones, though not all of them. The profile covers millions of clones, with 85% to 95% appearing a single time and over 1.5% taken by the ten largest.

This clonotype was obtained from a man between 18 and 35 years old in good health. Some clones in this sample may be carry-over from other donors' samples. The specimen sequenced was naive CD8+ T cells from PBMCs. The chain recombines TRBV11-2 with TRBJ2-7, with D possibly called TRBD1 or TRBD2 (5 bases each). The CDR3 loop reads CASSFGTGPSYEQYF. CDR3 in DNA: TGTGCCAGCAGCTTCGGGACGGGACCATCCTACGAGCAGTACTTC.